A single T cell receptor (beta chain) is shown here with its context. Its antigen target is currently unknown. There are no base qualities to consult, and no much larger clone falls within one base. These data are taken from a study of blood T cell repertoires in COVID-19 (dated by TCRdb to 2018 to 2020). About the study as a whole: The collaborator samples originated in the United States, Italy and Spain and spanned the acute and convalescent phases of COVID-19. The material from the prospective study consisted of cDNA or gDNA derived from T cells, B-cell-depleted T cells, or PBMCs. Subjects who had been exposed to COVID-19, were actively infected with it, or had recovered from it provided the deeply sampled blood TCRbeta repertoires that made up the dataset. A freely available public database, intended as a resource for researchers studying the immune response to SARS-CoV-2, is where the repertoires were released. Samples came from the ongoing ImmuneRACE study (first 160 participants) plus 1,254 subjects from 6 global collaborators. A de-identified subject ID, COVID-19 status, age in years and sex were almost always included in the sample metadata. HLA class I and class II types, where available, came from metadata supplied by the sample provider rather than from assay-based typing. Beyond this particular receptor, the publication reports: Clinical and demographic metadata were provided uncurated, with the amount varying by source and participant.

Counted from cysteine to phenylalanine, this CDR3 has 16 amino acids. Only the CDR3 DNA is retained, 48 bases long and in frame from the first base. In the germline V gene, CDR1 corresponds to MNHEY and CDR2 to SVGEGT. Germline trimming: 5 bases from V, 8 bases from J; junction bases outside gene matches: 10. Participants in the prospective study were aged about 18 to 95 years, lived in about two dozen United States geographic areas, and enrolled through a virtual design. To assign participants to cohorts, the prospective study relied on clinical history that participants themselves reported in a screening survey and a study questionnaire. For ImmuneRACE Cohort 3, a participant was defined as recovered based on two consecutive negative NP/OP PCR tests, clearance by a healthcare professional, or resolution of symptoms. Mobile phlebotomists in the prospective study collected whole blood, serum and a nasopharyngeal or oropharyngeal swab from every participant. Prospective study participants could optionally give additional blood draws and questionnaires over an approximately two-month period. Prospective study blood samples were shipped either frozen or at room temperature before DNA extraction.

TCRbeta CDR3 regions were amplified from genomic DNA using the immunoSEQ Assay, a bias-controlled multiplex PCR. The authors' analysis ran thus. Within the assay, amplification of reference gene primers was used to estimate how many nucleated cells each sample contained. To quantify the absolute abundance of each unique TCRbeta CDR3 rearrangement, sequence reads were collapsed and filtered. Productive Simpson clonality was computed per sample as the square root of Simpson's diversity index over productive rearrangements. Imported from immuneACCESS, the table was reduced by TCRdb to in-frame sequences with V and J called. These copies leave out some clones; in studies compared against another copy, an unresolved V gene accounts for under half, and the cause of the remainder is not known. The V and J calls and clone size come from that table; D and trimming were worked out from the DNA. The sample data list nearly 200,000 clones, and more than 80% of these were observed just once. Approximately 8.1% of the sample belongs to the ten largest clones.

The chain employs TRBV6-2 or TRBV6-3 and TRBJ1-5; the central 12 bases match TRBD1. What was sequenced was PBMCs or T cells enriched from blood (not recorded which). This clonotype was sampled from a woman aged 18-35 years who had recovered from COVID-19. The bases are TGTGCCAGCAGTCCAACCGGGACAGGGGGCGCGAAGCCCCAGCATTTT. Its coded protein is CASSPTGTGGAKPQHF.